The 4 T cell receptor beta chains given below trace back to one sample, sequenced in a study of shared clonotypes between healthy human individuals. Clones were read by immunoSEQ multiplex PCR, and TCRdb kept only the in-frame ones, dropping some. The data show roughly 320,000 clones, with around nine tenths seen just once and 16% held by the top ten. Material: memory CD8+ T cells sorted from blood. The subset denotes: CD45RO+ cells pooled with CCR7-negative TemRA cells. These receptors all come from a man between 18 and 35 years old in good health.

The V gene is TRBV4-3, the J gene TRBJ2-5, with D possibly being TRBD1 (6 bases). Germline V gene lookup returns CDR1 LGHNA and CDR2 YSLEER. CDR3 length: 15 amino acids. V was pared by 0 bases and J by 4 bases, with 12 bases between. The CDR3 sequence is CASSQDQGSAETQYF. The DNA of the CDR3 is TGCGCCAGCAGCCAAGATCAGGGGTCGGCAGAGACCCAGTACTTC.

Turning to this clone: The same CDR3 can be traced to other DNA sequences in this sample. CDR3 DNA sequence: TGTGCCAGCAGCCCCCCGGACTCCTACGAGCAGTACTTC. Its translation is CASSPPDSYEQYF. V and J are TRBV7-9 and TRBJ2-7; no firm D call. Looked up from germline, CDR1 is SEHNR and CDR2 is FQNEAQ (reference sequence). The ends were cut back, 5 bases at V and 0 bases at J, with 8 bases in the middle. The CDR3 consists of 13 residues.

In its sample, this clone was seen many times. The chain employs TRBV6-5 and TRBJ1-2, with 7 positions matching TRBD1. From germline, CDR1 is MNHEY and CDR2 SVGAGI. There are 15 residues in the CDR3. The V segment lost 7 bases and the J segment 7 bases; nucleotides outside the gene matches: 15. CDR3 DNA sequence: TGTGCCAGCACCAGCCAGGGGGGATGGTCCGGTGGCTACACCTTC. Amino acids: CASTSQGGWSGGYTF.

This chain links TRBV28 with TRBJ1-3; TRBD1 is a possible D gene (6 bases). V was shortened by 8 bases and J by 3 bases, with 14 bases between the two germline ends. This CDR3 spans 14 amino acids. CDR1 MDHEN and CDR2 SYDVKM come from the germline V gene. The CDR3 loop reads CASADPGVGNTIYF. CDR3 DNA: TGTGCCAGCGCCGACCCAGGGGTTGGAAACACCATATATTTT.